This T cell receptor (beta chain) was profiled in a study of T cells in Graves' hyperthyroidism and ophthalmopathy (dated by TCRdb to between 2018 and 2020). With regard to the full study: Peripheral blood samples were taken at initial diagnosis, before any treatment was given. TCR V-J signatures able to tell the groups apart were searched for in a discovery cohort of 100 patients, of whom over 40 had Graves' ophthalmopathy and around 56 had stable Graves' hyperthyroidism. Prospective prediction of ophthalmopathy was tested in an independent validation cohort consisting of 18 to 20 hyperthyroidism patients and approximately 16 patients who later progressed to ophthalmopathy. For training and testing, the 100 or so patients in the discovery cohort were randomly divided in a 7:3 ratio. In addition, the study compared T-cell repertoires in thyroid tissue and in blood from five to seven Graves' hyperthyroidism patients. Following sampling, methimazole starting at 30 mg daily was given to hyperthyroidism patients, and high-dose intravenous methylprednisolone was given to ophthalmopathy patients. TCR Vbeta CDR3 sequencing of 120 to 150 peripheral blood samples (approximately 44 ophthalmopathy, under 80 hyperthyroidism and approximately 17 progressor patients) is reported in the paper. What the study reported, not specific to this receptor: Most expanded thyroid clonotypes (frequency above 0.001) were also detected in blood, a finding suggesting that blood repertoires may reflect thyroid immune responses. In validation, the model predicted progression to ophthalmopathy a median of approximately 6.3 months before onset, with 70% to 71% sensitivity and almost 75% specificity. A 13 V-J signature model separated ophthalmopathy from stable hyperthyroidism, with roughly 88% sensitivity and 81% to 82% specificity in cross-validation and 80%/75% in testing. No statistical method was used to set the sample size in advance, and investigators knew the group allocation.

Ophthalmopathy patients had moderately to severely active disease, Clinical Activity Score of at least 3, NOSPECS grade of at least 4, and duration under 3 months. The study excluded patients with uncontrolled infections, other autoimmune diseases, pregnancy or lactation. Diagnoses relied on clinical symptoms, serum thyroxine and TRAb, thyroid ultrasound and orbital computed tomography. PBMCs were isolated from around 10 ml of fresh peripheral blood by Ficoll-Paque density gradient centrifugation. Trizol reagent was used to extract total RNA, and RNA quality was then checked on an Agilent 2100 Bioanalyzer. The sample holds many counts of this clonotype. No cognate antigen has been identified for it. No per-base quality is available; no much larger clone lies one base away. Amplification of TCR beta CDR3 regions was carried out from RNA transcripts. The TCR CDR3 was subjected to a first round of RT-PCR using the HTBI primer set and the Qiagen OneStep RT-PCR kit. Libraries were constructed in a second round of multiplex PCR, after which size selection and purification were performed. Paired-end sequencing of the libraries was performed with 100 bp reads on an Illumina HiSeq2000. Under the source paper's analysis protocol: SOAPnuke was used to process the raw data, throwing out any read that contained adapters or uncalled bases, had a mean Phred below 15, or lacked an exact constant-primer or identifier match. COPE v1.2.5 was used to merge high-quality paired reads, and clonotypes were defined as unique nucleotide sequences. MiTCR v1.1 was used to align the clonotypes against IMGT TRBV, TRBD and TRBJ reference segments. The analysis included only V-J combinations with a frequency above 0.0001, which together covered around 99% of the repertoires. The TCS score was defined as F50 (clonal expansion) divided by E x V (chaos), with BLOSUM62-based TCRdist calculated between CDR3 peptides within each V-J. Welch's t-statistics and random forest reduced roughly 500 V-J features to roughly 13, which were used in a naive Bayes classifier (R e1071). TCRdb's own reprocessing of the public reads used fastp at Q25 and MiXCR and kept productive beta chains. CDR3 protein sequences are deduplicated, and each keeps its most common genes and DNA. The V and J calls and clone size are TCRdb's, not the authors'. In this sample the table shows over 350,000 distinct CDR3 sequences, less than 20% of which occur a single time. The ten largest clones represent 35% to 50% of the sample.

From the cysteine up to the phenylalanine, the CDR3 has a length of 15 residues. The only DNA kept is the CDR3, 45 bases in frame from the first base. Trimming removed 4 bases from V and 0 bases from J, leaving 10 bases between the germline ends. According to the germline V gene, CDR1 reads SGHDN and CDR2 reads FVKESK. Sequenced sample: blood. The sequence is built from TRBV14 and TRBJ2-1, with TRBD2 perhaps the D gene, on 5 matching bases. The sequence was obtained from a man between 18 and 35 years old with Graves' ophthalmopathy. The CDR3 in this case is CASSRLGSSYNEQFF. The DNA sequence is TGTGCCAGCAGCCGGTTAGGGAGCTCCTACAATGAGCAGTTCTTC.